This TCR beta chain originates from a study of neurological immune-mediated disorders. TCRdb reprocessed the 5' RACE reads with MiXCR, giving one entry per CDR3 protein. The table records 45,000 to 60,000 distinct CDR3 sequences, approximately 3.9% of them present only once. This clonotype was seen repeatedly, ten times or more. The CDR3 contains 16 residues. V lost 4 bases to trimming and J lost 2 bases; unmatched junction nucleotides: 5. Germline lookup yields CDR1 LGHNA and CDR2 YNFKEQ. The chain couples TRBV4-2 to TRBJ1-4; 9 nucleotides align to TRBD1. This TCR was recovered from a man aged 25-40 years with multiple sclerosis. Material: PBMCs. Written as DNA, the CDR3 is TGTGCCAGCAGCCGACAGGGGGGGAGCACTAATGAAAAACTGTTTTTT. Translating gives CASSRQGGSTNEKLFF.